This T cell receptor (beta chain) was obtained from a study of blood T cell repertoires in COVID-19. Source study methods: Reference gene primer amplification yielded estimated nucleated cell counts. Profiled with immunoSEQ multiplex PCR; TCRdb holds only in-frame clones, not every one. V and J calls and clone size are given by that table; D and trimming were obtained from the DNA. In the table there are 150,000 to 200,000 clones, around four fifths of which are singletons. Germline V gene lookup returns CDR1 SGHAT and CDR2 FQDESV (reference sequence). This CDR3 has 15 amino acids. Trimming at V came to 5 bases and at J to 1 base, leaving 2 bases not matched to a gene.

The receptor was derived from a human donor in a cohort sampled during active COVID-19. Material for sequencing was peripheral blood. The chain employs TRBV11-1 and TRBJ1-6; 7 bases line up with TRBD1. CDR3 protein: CASSLQGSYNSPLHF. As DNA, the CDR3 is TGTGCCAGCAGCCTACAGGGGTCCTATAATTCACCCCTCCACTTT.